This T cell receptor (beta chain) was identified during a study of a mutant IDH1 vaccine in newly diagnosed glioma listed by TCRdb under 2021. Background on the whole study: Across visits V03 through V10, patients got a total of eight vaccinations, given in weeks 1, 3, 5, 7, 11, 15, 19 and 23. Peripheral blood was collected at six visits: V03 (baseline), V05, V07, V10, V12 and V13. For exploratory analyses, longitudinal TCRB deep sequencing was carried out in 25 to 30 treated patients wherever samples were available. Of the approximately 30 treated patients, 62.5% were male and approximately 40% were female, and a mean age of roughly 37 years was recorded. Vaccination began 4-6 weeks after radiotherapy alone, or alongside temozolomide cycles in the chemotherapy-containing groups. Prior to enrollment, standard therapy consisting of radiotherapy alone, temozolomide alone, or radiochemotherapy with temozolomide had been administered to patients, with the combination being received by most patients. Overall study outcomes, separate from this receptor: Immune responses induced by the vaccine were seen in over 80% of patients across multiple MHC alleles. According to the authors, sample limitations meant that analyses of patient blood samples could not be reproduced. Availability determined which PBMC samples were chosen for TCRB deep sequencing. Pseudoprogression appeared unrelated to alterations in the top peripheral T cell clonotypes detected by TCRB sequencing.

A note on this clone: Its recognized antigen is unknown. It has no much larger one-base neighbor in the sample; base qualities were not kept.

The library was prepared using the immunoSEQ multiplex PCR assay. Rearranged TCR beta chain sequences were amplified using the hsTCRB Kit according to the manufacturer's protocol. TCRB libraries were sequenced on an Illumina MiSeq. From the authors' description of their analysis: Demultiplexing, trimming and gene mapping were performed with the kit vendor's proprietary platform. The table comes from immuneACCESS by way of TCRdb, which keeps in-frame sequences with V and J called. Part of the clones is missing from these tables; in studies checked, under half for an unresolved V gene and the rest for unknown reasons. The V and J calls and the clone size are those of that table, but D and trimming were determined from the DNA. In this sample the table shows about 65,000 clones, about 88% of which occur a single time. Approximately 4% of the sample is held by the ten biggest clonotypes. The junction shows trimming of 3 bases on V and 4 bases on J, and the gene matches do not reach 2 bases of it. Inclusive of the bounding cysteine and phenylalanine, the CDR3 is 15 residues long. The DNA shown is the 45-base CDR3, in frame from base 1. Based on the germline V gene, the CDR1 and CDR2 sequences are MRHNA and SNTAGT.

Taken with the paper, the label for time point translates to: week 23, last vaccination. Each vaccine dose, consisting of 300 ug of a 20-mer mutant IDH1 peptide in Montanide, was administered subcutaneously with topical imiquimod. All donors had newly diagnosed IDH1-mutant astrocytomas of WHO grade 3 or 4 that showed loss of nuclear ATRX. The samples were drawn from NOA16, a multicentre, single-arm, open-label phase I trial in Germany that tested a mutant IDH1 peptide vaccine in humans for the first time. The DNeasy Blood and Tissue Kit was used to extract genomic DNA from EDTA blood for TCRB sequencing.

The source was PBMCs, collected from a glioma patient whose treatment included an IDH1 peptide vaccine. The receptor comes from a man younger than 40 with glioma. The sequence is built from TRBV6-4 and TRBJ2-1; the junction holds 11 bases that match TRBD2. This receptor carries the CDR3 CASSEIAGGYNEQFF. The nucleotide sequence is given as TGTGCCAGCAGTGAAATAGCGGGGGGGTACAATGAGCAGTTCTTC.